The present TCR beta chain was sequenced within a study of cytomegalovirus exposure and HLA in healthy donors. Study information: A previous analysis identified fewer than 130 million unique TCR beta sequences derived from around 200 million T cells. Study-wide results and caveats: In a later analysis, TCR association rates varied by HLA locus: DRB1 most, HLA-C fewest. CMV serostatus alone was available as immune exposure information.

The donors, nominally healthy at sampling, likely had unrecorded immune exposures. In germline, CDR1 is GTSNPN, CDR2 SVGIG (reference sequence). The V gene lost 3 bases and the J gene lost 0 bases, with 11 bases spanning the gap. The CDR3 covers 14 residues. With regard to this clone: Antigen unknown.

PCR used 60 Vbeta primers and 13 Jbeta primers. Data came from immunoSEQ multiplex PCR; TCRdb stores just in-frame clones and leaves some out. This table holds approximately 85,000 clones, 80% found once. Sequencing input: PBMCs. The chain recombines TRBV30 with TRBJ1-1, with D perhaps matching TRBD1 (6 bases). This sequence originates from a man in his fifties in good health and CMV-seropositive. As DNA, the CDR3 is TGTGCCTGGAGGGTACAGGGATTGAACACTGAAGCTTTCTTT. The encoded protein is CAWRVQGLNTEAFF.